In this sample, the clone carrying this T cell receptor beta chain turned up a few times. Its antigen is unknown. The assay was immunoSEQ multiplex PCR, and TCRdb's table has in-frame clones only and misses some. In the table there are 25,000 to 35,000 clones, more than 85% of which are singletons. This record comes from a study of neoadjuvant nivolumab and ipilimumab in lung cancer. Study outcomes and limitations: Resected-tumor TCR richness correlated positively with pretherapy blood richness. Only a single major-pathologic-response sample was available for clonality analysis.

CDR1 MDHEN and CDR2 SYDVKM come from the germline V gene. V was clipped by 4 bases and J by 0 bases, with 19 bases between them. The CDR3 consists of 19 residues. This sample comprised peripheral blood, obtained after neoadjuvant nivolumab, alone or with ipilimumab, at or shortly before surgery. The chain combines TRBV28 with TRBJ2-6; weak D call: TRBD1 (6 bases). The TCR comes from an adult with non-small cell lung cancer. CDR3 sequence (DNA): TGTGCCAGCAGTTCTGTCAGGGGAATCTGGCCCTCTGGGGCCAACGTCCTGACTTTC. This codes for CASSSVRGIWPSGANVLTF.